This T cell receptor (beta chain) was identified in a study of shared clonotypes between healthy human individuals. Overall study findings and caveats: The small donor group covered limited genetic and exposure diversity. When compared with the clonotypes that were shared by all four sorted-subset donors, the non-shared clonotypes turned out to have lower generation probabilities.

Produced via immunoSEQ multiplex PCR; TCRdb's table is partial and in-frame only. This sample carries around 700,000 clones, under 80% of them seen once, and the ten largest clones take roughly 1.7%. This CDR3 contains 14 residues. In germline, CDR1 is SGDLS, CDR2 YYNGEE. Trimming took 0 bases from V and 7 from J; bases not matched to a gene: 4. Everyone who donated was a Caucasian adult who lived in Nashville, Tennessee. The investigators split CD4+ cells into a CD45RA+ naive subset and a CD45RA-negative memory subset. Comments on this clone: The antigen is undetermined.

Material for sequencing was memory CD4+ T cells sorted from blood. Subset here: CD45RA-negative fraction. The sequence came from a young woman in good health. This chain uses TRBV9 with TRBJ1-1; the match to TRBD1 covers 9 bases. This chain's CDR3 is CASSVATGGYEAFF. Here the CDR3 DNA reads TGTGCCAGCAGCGTAGCTACAGGGGGCTATGAAGCTTTCTTT.